Below, one T cell receptor beta chain is given with its context. The sample comes from a study of PD-L1 blockade in urothelial cancer. Time point noted: peripheral blood 6 weeks after treatment start. Assay: immunoSEQ multiplex PCR; the TCRdb copy retains only in-frame clones and omits some. Of 35,000 to 55,000 clones listed, 83% are singletons. Here the sequenced sample was PBMCs, taken around atezolizumab (anti-PD-L1) treatment. This sequence originates from a man aged 55 to 69 with urothelial cancer.

The chain's CDR3 is CASSHDGGENTEAFF. For the CDR3, the DNA is TGCGCCAGCAGCCATGACGGGGGGGAAAACACTGAAGCTTTCTTT. The V and J genes are TRBV4-1 and TRBJ1-1; D perhaps matches TRBD1 (5 bases). The V end lost 3 bases, the J end lost 2 bases, and 13 bases lay between the germline ends. Per the germline V gene, CDR1 is MGHRA and CDR2 is YSYEKL. The CDR3 contains 15 residues.